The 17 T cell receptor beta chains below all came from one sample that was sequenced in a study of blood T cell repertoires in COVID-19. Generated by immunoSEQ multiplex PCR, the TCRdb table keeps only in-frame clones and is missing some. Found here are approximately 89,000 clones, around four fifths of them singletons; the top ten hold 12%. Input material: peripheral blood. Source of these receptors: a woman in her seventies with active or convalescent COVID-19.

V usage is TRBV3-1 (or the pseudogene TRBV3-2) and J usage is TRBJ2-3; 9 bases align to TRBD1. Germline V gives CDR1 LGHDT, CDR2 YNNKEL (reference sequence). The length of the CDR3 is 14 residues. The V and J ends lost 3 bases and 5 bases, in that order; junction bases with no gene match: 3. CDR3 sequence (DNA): TGTGCCAGCAGCCAGGGACAGGGTGTAGATACGCAGTATTTT. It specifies CASSQGQGVDTQYF.

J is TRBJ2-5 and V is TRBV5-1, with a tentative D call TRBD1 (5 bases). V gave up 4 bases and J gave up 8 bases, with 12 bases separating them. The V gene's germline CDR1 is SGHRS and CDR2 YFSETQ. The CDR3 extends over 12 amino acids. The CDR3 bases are TGCGCCAGCAGCCCCATCACAGGTACCCAGTACTTC. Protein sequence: CASSPITGTQYF.

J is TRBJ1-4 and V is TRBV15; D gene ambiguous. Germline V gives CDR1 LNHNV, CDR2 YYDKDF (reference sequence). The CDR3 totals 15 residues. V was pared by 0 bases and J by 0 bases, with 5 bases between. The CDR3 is CATSRDPATNEKLFF. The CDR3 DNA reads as TGTGCCACCAGCAGAGACCCCGCAACTAATGAAAAACTGTTTTTT.

The CDR3 coding sequence is TGTGCCAGCAGCGGACAGGGCATGAATTACGAGCAGTACTTC. This gives the protein CASSGQGMNYEQYF. The chain recombines TRBV2 with TRBJ2-7; 8 bases agree with TRBD1. CDR1 and CDR2 (germline): SNHLY, FYNNEI. The length of the CDR3 is 14 residues. The V and J ends lost 6 bases and 4 bases, in that order; junction bases with no gene match: 8.

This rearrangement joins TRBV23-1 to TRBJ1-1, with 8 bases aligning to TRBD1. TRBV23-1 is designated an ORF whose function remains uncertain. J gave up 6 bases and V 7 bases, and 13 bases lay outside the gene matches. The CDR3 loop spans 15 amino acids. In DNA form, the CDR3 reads TGCGCCAGCACACCAGGGGGCGGTTGGTCTTCTGAAGCTTTCTTT. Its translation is CASTPGGGWSSEAFF.

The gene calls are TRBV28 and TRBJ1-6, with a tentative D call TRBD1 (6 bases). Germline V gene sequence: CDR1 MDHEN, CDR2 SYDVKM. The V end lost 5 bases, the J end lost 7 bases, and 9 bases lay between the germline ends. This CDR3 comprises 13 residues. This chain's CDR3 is CASSPDRNSPLHF. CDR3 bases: TGTGCCAGCAGTCCAGACAGGAATTCACCCCTCCACTTT.

DNA for the CDR3: TGTGCCAGCAGAAAGGACACGCCGAACACTGAAGCTTTCTTT. Encoded protein: CASRKDTPNTEAFF. The chain links TRBV2 to TRBJ1-1; TRBD1 is a possible D gene (5 bases). With 6 bases removed from V and 1 base from J, the gap between germline ends came to 12 bases. The CDR3 spans 14 residues. From germline, CDR1 is SNHLY and CDR2 FYNNEI. Full variable domain (rest looked up from reference TRBV2 and TRBJ1-1): EPEVTQTPSHQVTQMGQEVILRCVPISNHLYFYWYRQILGQKVEFLVSFYNNEISEKSEIFDDQFSVERPDGSNFTLKIRSTKLEDSAMYFCASRKDTPNTEAFFGQGTRLTVV.

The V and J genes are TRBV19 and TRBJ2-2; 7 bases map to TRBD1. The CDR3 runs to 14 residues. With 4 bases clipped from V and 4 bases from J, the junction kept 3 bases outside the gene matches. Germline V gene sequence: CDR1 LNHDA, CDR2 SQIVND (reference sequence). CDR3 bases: TGTGCCAGTAGTACACAGGGGACCACCGGGGAGCTGTTTTTT. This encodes CASSTQGTTGELFF.

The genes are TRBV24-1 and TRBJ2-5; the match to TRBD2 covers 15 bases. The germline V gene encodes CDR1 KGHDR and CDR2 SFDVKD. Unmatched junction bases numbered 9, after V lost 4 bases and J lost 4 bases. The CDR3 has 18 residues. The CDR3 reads CATSDTGTSGGRPETQYF. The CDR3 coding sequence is TGTGCCACCAGTGACACCGGGACTAGCGGGGGGCGACCAGAGACCCAGTACTTC.

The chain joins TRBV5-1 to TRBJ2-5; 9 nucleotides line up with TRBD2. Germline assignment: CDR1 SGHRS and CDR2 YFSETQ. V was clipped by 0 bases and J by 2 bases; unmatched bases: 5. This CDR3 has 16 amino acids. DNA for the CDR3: TGCGCCAGCAGCTTGGTTCCAGCGGGGGGACAAGAGACCCAGTACTTC. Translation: CASSLVPAGGQETQYF.

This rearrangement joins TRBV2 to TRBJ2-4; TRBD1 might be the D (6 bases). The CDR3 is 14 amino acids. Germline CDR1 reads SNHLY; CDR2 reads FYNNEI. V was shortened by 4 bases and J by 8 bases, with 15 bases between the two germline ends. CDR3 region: CASSGVGTKDIQYF. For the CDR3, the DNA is TGTGCCAGCAGTGGTGTAGGGACAAAAGACATTCAGTACTTC.

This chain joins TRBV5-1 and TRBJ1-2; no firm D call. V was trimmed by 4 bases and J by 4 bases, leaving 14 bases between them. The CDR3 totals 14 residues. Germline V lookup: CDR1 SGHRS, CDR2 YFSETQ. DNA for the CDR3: TGCGCCAGCAGCCCGTTCGGGGAGGGCTATGGCTACACCTTC. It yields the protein CASSPFGEGYGYTF. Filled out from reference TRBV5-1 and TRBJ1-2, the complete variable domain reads KAGVTQTPRYLIKTRGQQVTLSCSPISGHRSVSWYQQTPGQGLQFLFEYFSETQRNKGNFPGRFSGRQFSNSRSEMNVSTLELGDSALYLCASSPFGEGYGYTFGSGTRLTVV.

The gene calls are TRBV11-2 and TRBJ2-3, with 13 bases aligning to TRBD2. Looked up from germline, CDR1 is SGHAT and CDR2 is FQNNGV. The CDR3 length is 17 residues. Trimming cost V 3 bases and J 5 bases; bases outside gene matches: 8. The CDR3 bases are TGTGCCAGCAGCTTCCGGGGGACTAGCGGGGCGAGAGATACGCAGTATTTT. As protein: CASSFRGTSGARDTQYF.

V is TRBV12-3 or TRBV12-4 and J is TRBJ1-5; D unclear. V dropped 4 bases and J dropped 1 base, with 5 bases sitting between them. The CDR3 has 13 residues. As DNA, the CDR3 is TGTGCCAGCAGTTACTCGAGCAATCAGCCCCAGCATTTT. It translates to CASSYSSNQPQHF.

Here the CDR3 DNA reads TGTGCCAGCAGTTCGGGCGGGAAAAACATTCAGTACTTC. Its translation is CASSSGGKNIQYF. V is TRBV6-5 and J is TRBJ2-4; maybe TRBD2 (5 bases). CDR1 and CDR2 (germline): MNHEY, SVGAGI. The V gene lost 4 bases and the J gene lost 4 bases, with 8 bases spanning the gap. The CDR3 sequence is 13 residues long.

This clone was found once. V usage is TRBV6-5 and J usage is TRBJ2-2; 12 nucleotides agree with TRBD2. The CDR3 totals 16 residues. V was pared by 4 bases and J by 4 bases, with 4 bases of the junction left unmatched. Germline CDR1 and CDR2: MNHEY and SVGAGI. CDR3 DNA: TGTGCCAGCAGTTCCCCTAGCGGGGGGGCCACCGGGGAGCTGTTTTTT. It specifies CASSSPSGGATGELFF.

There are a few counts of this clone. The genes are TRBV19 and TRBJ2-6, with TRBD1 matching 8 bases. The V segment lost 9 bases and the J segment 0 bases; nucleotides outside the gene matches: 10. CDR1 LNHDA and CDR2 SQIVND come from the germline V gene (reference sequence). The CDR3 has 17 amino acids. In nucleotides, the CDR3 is TGTGCCAGCCACCCGGGACAGGTCCGCTCTGGGGCCAACGTCCTGACTTTC. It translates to CASHPGQVRSGANVLTF. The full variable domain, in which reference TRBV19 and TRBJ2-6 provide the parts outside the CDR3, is DGGITQSPKYLFRKEGQNVTLSCEQNLNHDAMYWYRQDPGQGLRLIYYSQIVNDFQKGDIAEGYSVSREKKESFPLTVTSAQKNPTAFYLCASHPGQVRSGANVLTFGAGSRLTVL.